This record covers a single T cell receptor beta chain. No antigen is known for it. The CDR3 totals 13 residues. The germline V and J ends were trimmed by 5 bases and 5 bases, with 10 bases remaining between them. The V gene's germline CDR1 is MNHEY and CDR2 SVGAGI. The sample belongs to a study of beta chain features in type 1 diabetes. Study findings and constraints: There was a moderate but significant shortening of TCRB CDR3s in all four CD4+ subsets of Type 1 diabetes patients.

Expressed TCRB transcripts were sequenced because the isolated RNA had all been reverse transcribed beforehand. The table came from immunoSEQ multiplex PCR; TCRdb's copy has only in-frame clones and leaves some out. Of 600,000 or so clones listed, around 12% were seen once; the top ten hold roughly 0.12%. Sequencing was carried out using naive CD4+ T cells from blood. The sequence was obtained from a man between 25 and 39 years old with type 1 diabetes. V is TRBV6-5 and J is TRBJ1-5, with D possibly being TRBD1 (5 bases). The CDR3 DNA sequence: TGTGCCAGCAGTACGGGGGAGTATCAGCCCCAGCATTTT. This sequence encodes CASSTGEYQPQHF.